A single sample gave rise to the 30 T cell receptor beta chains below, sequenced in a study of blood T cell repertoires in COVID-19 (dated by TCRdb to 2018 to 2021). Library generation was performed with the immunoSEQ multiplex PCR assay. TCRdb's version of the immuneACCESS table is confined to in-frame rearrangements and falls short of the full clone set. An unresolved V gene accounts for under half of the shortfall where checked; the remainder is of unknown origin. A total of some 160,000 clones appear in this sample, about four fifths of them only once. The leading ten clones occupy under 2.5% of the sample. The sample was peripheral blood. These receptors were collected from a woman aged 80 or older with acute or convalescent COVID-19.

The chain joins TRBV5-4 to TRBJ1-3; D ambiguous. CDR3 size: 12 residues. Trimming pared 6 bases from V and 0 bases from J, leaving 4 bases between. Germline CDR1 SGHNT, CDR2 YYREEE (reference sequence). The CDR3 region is CASKSSGNTIYF. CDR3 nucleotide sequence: TGTGCCAGCAAGAGCTCTGGAAACACCATATATTTT.

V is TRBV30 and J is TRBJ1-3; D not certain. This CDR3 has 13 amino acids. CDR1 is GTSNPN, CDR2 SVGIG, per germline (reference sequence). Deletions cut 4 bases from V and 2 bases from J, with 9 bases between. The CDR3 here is CAWKYGAGNTIYF. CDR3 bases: TGTGCCTGGAAGTATGGAGCTGGAAACACCATATATTTT.

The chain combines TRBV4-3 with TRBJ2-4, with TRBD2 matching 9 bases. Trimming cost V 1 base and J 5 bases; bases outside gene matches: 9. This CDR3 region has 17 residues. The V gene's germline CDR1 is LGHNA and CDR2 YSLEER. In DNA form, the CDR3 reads TGCGCCAGCAGCCAAGGACCGGTACGCGGGGGGGAAAACATTCAGTACTTC. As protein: CASSQGPVRGGENIQYF.

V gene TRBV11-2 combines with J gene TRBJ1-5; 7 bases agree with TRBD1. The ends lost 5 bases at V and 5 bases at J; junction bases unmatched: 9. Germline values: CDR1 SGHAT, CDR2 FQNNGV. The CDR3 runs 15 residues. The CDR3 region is CASSGGQGEDQPQHF. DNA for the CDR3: TGTGCCAGCAGCGGGGGCCAGGGGGAAGATCAGCCCCAGCATTTT.

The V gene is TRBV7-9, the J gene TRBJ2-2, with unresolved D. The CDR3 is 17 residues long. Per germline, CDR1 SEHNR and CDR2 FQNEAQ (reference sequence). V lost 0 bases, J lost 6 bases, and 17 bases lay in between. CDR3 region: CASSLAKNQNNAGELFF. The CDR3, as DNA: TGTGCCAGCAGCTTAGCTAAAAATCAGAATAACGCCGGGGAGCTGTTTTTT.

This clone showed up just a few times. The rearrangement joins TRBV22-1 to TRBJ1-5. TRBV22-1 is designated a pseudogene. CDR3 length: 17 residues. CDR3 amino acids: CPGSCGELQSGNQPQHF. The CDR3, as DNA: TGTCCTGGGAGTTGCGGGGAGTTGCAGTCGGGCAATCAGCCCCAGCATTTT.

Here the CDR3 DNA reads TGTGCCAGCAGCTGGGGACTCGAGGAAAAACTGTTTTTT. Its protein product is CASSWGLEEKLFF. V and J are TRBV5-5 and TRBJ1-4, with D perhaps TRBD1 (5 bases). V lost 3 bases and J 8 bases, leaving 11 bases between the germline ends. In germline, CDR1 is SGHKS, CDR2 YYEKEE (reference sequence). The CDR3 is 13 residues long.

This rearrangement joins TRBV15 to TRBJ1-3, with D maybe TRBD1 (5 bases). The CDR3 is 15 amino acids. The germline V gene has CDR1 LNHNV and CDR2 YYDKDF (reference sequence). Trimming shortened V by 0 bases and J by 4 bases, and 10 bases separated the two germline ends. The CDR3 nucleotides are TGTGCCACCAGCAGAGACCACAGGACGGGAAACACCATATATTTT. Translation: CATSRDHRTGNTIYF.

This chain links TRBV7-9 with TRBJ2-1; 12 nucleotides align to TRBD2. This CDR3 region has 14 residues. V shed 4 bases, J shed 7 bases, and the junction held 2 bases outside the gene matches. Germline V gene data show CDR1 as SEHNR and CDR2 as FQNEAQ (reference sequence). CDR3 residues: CASSYGTSGNEQFF. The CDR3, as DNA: TGTGCCAGCAGCTACGGGACTAGCGGGAATGAGCAGTTCTTC. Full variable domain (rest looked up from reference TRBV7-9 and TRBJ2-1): DTGVSQNPRHKITKRGQNVTFRCDPISEHNRLYWYRQTLGQGPEFLTYFQNEAQLEKSRLLSDRFSAERPKGSFSTLEIQRTEQGDSAMYLCASSYGTSGNEQFFGPGTRLTVL.

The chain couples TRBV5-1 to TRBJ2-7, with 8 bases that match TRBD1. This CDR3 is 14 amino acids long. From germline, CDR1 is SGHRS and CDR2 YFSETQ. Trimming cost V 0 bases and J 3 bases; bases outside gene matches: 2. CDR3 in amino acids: CASSLADRVYEQYF. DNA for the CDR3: TGCGCCAGCAGCTTGGCGGACAGGGTCTACGAGCAGTACTTC.

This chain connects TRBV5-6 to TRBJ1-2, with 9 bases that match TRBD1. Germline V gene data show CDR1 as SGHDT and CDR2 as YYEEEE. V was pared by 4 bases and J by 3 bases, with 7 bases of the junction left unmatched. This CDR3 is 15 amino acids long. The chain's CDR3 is CASSGITGGHYGYTF. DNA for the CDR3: TGTGCCAGCAGCGGGATAACAGGGGGCCACTATGGCTACACCTTC.

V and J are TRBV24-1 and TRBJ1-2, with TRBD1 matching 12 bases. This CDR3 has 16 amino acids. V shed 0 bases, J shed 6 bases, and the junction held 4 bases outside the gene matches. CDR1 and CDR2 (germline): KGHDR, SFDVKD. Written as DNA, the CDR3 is TGTGCCACCAGTGATTTGGGGGACAGGGGGCGGGATGGCTACACCTTC. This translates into CATSDLGDRGRDGYTF.

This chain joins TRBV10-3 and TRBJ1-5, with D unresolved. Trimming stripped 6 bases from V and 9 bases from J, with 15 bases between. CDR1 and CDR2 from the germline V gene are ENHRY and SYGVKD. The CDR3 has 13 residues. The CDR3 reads CAIRGDISGPQHF. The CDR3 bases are TGTGCCATCAGGGGAGACATCTCGGGGCCCCAGCATTTT.

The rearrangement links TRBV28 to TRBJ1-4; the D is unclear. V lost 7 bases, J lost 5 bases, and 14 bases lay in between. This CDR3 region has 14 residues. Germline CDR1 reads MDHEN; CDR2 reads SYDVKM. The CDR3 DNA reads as TGTGCCAGCAATGGAGGTAGGGCGAATGAAAAACTGTTTTTT. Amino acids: CASNGGRANEKLFF.

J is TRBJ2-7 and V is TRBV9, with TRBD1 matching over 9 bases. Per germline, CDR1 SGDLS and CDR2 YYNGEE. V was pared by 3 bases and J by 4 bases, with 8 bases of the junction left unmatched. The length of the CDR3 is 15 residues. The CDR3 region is CASSGDGTGFYEQYF. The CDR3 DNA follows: TGTGCCAGCAGCGGTGACGGGACAGGGTTTTACGAGCAGTACTTC.

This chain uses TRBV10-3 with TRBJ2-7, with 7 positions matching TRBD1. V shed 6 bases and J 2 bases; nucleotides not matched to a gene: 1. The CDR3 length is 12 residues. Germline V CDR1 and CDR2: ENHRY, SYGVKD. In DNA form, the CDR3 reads TGTGCCATCAGGACAGGGACCTACGAGCAGTACTTC. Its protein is CAIRTGTYEQYF.

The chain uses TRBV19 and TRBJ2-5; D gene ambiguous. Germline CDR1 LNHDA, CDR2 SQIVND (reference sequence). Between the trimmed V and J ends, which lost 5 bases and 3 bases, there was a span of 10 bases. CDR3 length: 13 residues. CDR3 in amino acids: CASSPAGKETQYF. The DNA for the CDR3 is TGTGCCAGTAGTCCGGCAGGAAAAGAGACCCAGTACTTC.

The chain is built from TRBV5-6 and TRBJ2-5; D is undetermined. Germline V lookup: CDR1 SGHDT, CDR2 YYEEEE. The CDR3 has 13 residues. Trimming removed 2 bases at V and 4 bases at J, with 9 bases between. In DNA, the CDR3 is TGTGCCAGCAGCTTCCGGTCGGGAGAGACCCAGTACTTC. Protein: CASSFRSGETQYF.

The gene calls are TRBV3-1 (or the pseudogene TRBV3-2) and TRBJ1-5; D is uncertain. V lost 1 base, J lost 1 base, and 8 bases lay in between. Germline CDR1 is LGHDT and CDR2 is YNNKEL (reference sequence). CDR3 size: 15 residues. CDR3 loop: CASSQGSQSNQPQHF. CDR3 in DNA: TGTGCCAGCAGCCAAGGCAGTCAGAGCAATCAGCCCCAGCATTTT.

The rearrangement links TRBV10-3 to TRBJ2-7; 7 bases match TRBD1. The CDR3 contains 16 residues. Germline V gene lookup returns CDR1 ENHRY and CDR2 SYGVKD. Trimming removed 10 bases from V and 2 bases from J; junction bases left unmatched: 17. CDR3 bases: TGTGCCACCAAGTTCAACCCCACAGGGGCCCCCTACGAGCAGTACTTC. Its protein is CATKFNPTGAPYEQYF.

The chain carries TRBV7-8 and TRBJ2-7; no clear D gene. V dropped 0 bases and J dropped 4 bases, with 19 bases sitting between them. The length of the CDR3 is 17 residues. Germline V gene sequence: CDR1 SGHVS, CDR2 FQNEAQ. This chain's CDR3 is CASSLARSTTAVYEQYF. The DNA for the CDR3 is TGTGCCAGCAGCTTAGCGCGTTCAACAACAGCAGTATACGAGCAGTACTTC.

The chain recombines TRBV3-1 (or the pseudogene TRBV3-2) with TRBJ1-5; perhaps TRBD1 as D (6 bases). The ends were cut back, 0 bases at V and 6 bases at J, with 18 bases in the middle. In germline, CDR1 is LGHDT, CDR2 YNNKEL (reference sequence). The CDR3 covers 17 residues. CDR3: CASSQDRGRGGGQPQHF. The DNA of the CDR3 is TGTGCCAGCAGCCAAGATCGAGGGAGGGGAGGGGGTCAGCCCCAGCATTTT.

In DNA form, the CDR3 reads TGTGCCAGCAGGAGGACAGGGTTCACAGATACGCAGTATTTT. Protein sequence: CASRRTGFTDTQYF. The rearrangement joins TRBV6-6 to TRBJ2-3; the match to TRBD1 covers 8 bases. Germline V gene data show CDR1 as MNHNY and CDR2 as SVGAGI (reference sequence). V trimming: 6 bases; J trimming: 2 bases; junction bases outside the gene matches: 4. The CDR3 sequence is 14 residues long.

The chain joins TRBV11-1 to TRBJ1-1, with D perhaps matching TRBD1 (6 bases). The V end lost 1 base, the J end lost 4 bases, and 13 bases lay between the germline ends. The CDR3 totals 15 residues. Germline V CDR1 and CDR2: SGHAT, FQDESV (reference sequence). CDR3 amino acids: CASSLVTGFGTEAFF. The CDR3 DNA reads TGTGCCAGCAGCTTAGTAACAGGGTTCGGCACTGAAGCTTTCTTT. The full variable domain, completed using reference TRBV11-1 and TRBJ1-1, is EAEVAQSPRYKITEKSQAVAFWCDPISGHATLYWYRQILGQGPELLVQFQDESVVDDSQLPKDRFSAERLKGVDSTLKIQPAELGDSAMYLCASSLVTGFGTEAFFGQGTRLTVV.

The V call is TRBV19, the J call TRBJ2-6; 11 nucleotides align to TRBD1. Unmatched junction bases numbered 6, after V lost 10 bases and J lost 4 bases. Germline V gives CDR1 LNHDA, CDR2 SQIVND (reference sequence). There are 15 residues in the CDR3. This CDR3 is CATRTGGTGANVLTF. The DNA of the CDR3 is TGTGCCACCCGGACAGGGGGCACGGGGGCCAACGTCCTGACTTTC. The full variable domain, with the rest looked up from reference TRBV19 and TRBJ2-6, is DGGITQSPKYLFRKEGQNVTLSCEQNLNHDAMYWYRQDPGQGLRLIYYSQIVNDFQKGDIAEGYSVSREKKESFPLTVTSAQKNPTAFYLCATRTGGTGANVLTFGAGSRLTVL.

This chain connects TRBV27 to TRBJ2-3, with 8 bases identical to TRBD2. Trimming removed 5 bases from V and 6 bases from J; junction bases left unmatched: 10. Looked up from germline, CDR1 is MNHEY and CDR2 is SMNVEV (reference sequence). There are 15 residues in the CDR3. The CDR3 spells CASSRGLAGSDTQYF. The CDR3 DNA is TGTGCCAGCAGTCGGGGGTTAGCGGGATCCGATACGCAGTATTTT.

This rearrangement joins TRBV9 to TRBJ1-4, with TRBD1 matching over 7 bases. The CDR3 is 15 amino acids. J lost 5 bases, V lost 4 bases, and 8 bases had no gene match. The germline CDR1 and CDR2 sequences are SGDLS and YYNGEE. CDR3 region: CASSPRGQGNEKLFF. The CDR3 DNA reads TGTGCCAGCAGCCCTAGGGGGCAGGGGAATGAAAAACTGTTTTTT. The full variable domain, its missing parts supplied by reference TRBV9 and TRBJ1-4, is DSGVTQTPKHLITATGQRVTLRCSPRSGDLSVYWYQQSLDQGLQFLIQYYNGEERAKGNILERFSAQQFPDLHSELNLSSLELGDSALYFCASSPRGQGNEKLFFGSGTQLSVL.

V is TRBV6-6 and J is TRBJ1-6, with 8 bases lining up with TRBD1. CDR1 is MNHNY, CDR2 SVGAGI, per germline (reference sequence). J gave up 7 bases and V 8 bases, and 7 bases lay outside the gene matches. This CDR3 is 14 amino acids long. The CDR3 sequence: CASQGAGENSPLHF. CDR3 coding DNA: TGTGCCAGCCAGGGGGCAGGGGAGAATTCACCCCTCCACTTT.

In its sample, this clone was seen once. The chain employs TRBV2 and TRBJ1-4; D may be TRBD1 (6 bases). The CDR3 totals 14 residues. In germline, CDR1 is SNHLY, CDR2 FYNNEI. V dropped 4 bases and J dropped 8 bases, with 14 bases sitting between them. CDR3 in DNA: TGTGCCAGCAGTGCGGGCAGGGGATGGGAAAAACTGTTTTTT. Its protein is CASSAGRGWEKLFF.

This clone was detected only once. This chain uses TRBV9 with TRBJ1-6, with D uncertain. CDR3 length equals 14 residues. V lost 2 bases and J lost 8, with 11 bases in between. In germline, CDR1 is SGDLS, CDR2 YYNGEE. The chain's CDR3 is CASSVPEVHSPLHF. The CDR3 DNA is TGTGCCAGCAGCGTCCCGGAGGTGCATTCACCCCTCCACTTT.